This TCR beta chain was sequenced in a study of monozygotic twins with inflammatory bowel disease. There are 17 residues in the CDR3. CDR1 SGHRS and CDR2 YFSETQ come from the germline V gene. Each donor gave 2.5 to 3 ml of peripheral blood. TCRdb re-called the 5' RACE reads; every CDR3 protein appears as one record, without DNA. The table lists approximately 400,000 distinct CDR3 sequences, with 2.4% in the top ten. Material for sequencing was blood. The V call is TRBV5-1, the J call TRBJ2-7; TCRdb reports TRBD1, a call that lacks DNA to check it against. The TCR originated in a human donor with ulcerative colitis or Crohn's disease, or a healthy co-twin of an affected twin (not recorded which). CDR3 sequence reads: CASSYRRPTESSYEQYF.